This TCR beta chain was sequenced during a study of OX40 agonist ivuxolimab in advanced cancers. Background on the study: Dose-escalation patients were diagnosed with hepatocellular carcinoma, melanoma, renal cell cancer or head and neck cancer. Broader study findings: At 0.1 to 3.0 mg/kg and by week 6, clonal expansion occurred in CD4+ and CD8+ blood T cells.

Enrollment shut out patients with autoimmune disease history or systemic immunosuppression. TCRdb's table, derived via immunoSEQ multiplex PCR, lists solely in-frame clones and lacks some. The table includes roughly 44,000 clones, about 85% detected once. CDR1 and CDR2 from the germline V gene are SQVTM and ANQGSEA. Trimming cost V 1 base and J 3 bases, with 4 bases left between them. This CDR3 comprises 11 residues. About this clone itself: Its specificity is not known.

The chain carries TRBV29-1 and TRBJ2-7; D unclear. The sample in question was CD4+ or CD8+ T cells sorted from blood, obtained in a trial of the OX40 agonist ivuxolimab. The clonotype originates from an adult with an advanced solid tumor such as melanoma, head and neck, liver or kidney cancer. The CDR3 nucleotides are TGCAGCGTTGAAGGGGTCTACGAGCAGTACTTC. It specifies CSVEGVYEQYF.